This T cell receptor beta chain appears in the sequencing data of a study of PD-L1 blockade in urothelial cancer. Study information: Prior exposure to chemotherapy in patients amounted to 0 to 3 regimens received. Blood analysis was done at 3 weeks (second dose) and 6 weeks after treatment began.

The CDR3 is 14 amino acids. Trimming stripped 0 bases from V and 7 bases from J, with 7 bases between. The germline gives CDR1 LGHNA, CDR2 YNFKEQ. The table came from immunoSEQ multiplex PCR; TCRdb's copy has only in-frame clones and leaves some out. This table has about 120,000 clones, around 88% appearing once. Stated time point: peripheral blood 6 weeks after treatment start. Enrolled patients showed locally advanced or metastatic urothelial carcinoma. Sequences were derived from PBMCs, sampled around atezolizumab (anti-PD-L1) treatment. The receptor comes from a man between 45 and 60 years old with urothelial cancer. V is TRBV4-2 and J is TRBJ1-6; D gene unclear. CDR3 in DNA: TGTGCCAGCAGCCAAGATAGAGGGAATTCACCCCTCCACTTT. This translates into CASSQDRGNSPLHF.